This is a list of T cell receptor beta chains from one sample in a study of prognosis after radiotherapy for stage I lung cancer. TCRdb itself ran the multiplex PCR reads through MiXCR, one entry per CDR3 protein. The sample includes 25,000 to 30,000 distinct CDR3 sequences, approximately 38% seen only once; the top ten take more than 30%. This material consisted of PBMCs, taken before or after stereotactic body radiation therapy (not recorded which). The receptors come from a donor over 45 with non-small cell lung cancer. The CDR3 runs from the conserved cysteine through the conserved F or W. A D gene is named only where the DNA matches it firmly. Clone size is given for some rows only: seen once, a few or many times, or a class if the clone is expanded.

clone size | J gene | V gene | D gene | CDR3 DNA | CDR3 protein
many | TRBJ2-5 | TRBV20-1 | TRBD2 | TGCAGTGCTATTCCCAGCGGGAGTGGGGGGGAGACCCAGTACTTC | CSAIPSGSGGETQYF
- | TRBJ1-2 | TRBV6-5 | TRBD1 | TGTGCCAGCAGTTCCAGCACAGGGGGCTATGGCTACACCTTC | CASSSSTGGYGYTF
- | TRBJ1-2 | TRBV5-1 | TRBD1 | TGTGCCAGCACGCGATTGACAGGGGGCTCTGGCTACACCTTC | CASTRLTGGSGYTF
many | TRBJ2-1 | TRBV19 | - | TGTGCCAGTAGTGTATCACTCCGGGACTCGCAGTTCTTC | CASSVSLRDSQFF
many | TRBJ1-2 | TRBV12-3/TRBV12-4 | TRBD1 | TGTGCCAACAGCCCGACAGGGTCGTTCAAAAGGGGCTACACCTTC | CANSPTGSFKRGYTF
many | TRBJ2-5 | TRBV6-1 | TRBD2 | TGTGCCAGCAGAGGTGGGATGGGACTAGCGGGTTACGAGACCCAGTACTTC | CASRGGMGLAGYETQYF
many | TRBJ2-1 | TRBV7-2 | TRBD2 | TGTGCCAGCAGCTTATCACTAGCGGGTAACAATGAGCAGTTCTTC | CASSLSLAGNNEQFF
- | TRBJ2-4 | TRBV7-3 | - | TGTGCCAGCAGCCACGAACAGAGTGTAGCCAAAAACATTCAGTACTTC | CASSHEQSVAKNIQYF
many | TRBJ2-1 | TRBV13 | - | TGTGCCAGCGGACTGGAAGGGGCGGTGTACAATGAGCAGTTCTTC | CASGLEGAVYNEQFF
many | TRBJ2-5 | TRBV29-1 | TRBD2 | TGCAGCGTTGAAGATCGGGTTAGCGGGGGGCAAGAGACCCAGTACTTC | CSVEDRVSGGQETQYF
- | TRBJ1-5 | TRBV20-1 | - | TGCAGTGCTGCGGAGGGTGGTCAGCCCCAGCATTTT | CSAAEGGQPQHF
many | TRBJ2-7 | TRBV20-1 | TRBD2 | TGCAGTGCTTCACCCTCTTTGGGGGGAGCGGGGTACGAGCAGTACTTC | CSASPSLGGAGYEQYF
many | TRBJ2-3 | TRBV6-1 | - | TGTGCCAGCAGTCTGGGGGGCCGGGGCACAGATACGCAGTATTTT | CASSLGGRGTDTQYF
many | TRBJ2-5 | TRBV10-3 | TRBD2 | TGTGCCATCAGTGAGTCAGTAGGGGGTAGCGGGAAACAAGAGACCCAGTACTTC | CAISESVGGSGKQETQYF
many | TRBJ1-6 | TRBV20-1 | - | TGCAGTGCCCGACAGGCAGGCGGTTCTTCCCCCCTCCACTTT | CSARQAGGSSPLHF
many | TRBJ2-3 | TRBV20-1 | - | TGCAGCCACTATGAGGGTACAGATACGCAGTATTTT | CSHYEGTDTQYF
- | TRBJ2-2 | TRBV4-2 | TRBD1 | TGTGCCAGCAGCCAAGATACAGACAGGGACCCCGGGGAGCTGTTTTTT | CASSQDTDRDPGELFF
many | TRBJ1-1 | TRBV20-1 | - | TGCAGTGCTGTCAGAACAGCGAAGAACACTGAAGCTTTCTTT | CSAVRTAKNTEAFF
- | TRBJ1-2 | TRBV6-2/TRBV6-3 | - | TGTGCCATCGGGGGCAGGGCGGATGGCTACACCTTC | CAIGGRADGYTF
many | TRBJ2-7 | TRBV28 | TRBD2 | TGTGCCAGCAGCACCTACTTCCTAGCGGGAGAAAACGAGCAGTACTTC | CASSTYFLAGENEQYF
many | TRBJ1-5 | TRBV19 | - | TGTGCCAGTAGTACCGGACAGTACAATCAGCCCCAGCATTTT | CASSTGQYNQPQHF
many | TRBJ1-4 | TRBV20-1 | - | TGCAGTGCTAGAGATTTTCGGCCGGAGGGTGGGAAACTGTTTTTT | CSARDFRPEGGKLFF
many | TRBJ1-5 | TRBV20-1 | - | TGCAGTGCTCCCGAGGTCCCCAGGAGAAGCAATCAGCCCCAGCATTTT | CSAPEVPRRSNQPQHF
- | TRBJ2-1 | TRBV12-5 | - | TGTGCTAGTGGTACTCGAAGGCAGACCAATACCTACAATGAGCAGTTCTTC | CASGTRRQTNTYNEQFF
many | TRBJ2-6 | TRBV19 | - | TGTGCCAGTAGTGAAAGTGGGGCCAACGTCCTGACTTTC | CASSESGANVLTF
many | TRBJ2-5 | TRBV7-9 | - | TGTGCCAGCAGCTTAGTTAGCCCGCAAGAGACCCAGTACTTC | CASSLVSPQETQYF
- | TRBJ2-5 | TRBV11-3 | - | TGTGCCAGCAGCTTAGGGTCCGTACAAGAGACCCAGTACTTC | CASSLGSVQETQYF
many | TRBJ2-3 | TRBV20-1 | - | TGCAGTGGCCAGGGGGGCGGCGGCACAGATACGCAGTATTTT | CSGQGGGGTDTQYF
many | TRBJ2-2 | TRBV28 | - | TGTGCCAGCAGTCCTGGGGGGGCCATAGAGGTACCCGGGGAGCTGTTTTTT | CASSPGGAIEVPGELFF
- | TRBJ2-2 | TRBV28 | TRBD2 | TGTGCCAGCAGTTTATCTCAGCGGGGGGCCCTCACCGGGGAGCTGTTTTTT | CASSLSQRGALTGELFF
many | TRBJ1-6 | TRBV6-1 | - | TGTGCCAGCAGCCGTGTATTTATTGGTGGTGCCAATTCACCCCTCCACTTT | CASSRVFIGGANSPLHF